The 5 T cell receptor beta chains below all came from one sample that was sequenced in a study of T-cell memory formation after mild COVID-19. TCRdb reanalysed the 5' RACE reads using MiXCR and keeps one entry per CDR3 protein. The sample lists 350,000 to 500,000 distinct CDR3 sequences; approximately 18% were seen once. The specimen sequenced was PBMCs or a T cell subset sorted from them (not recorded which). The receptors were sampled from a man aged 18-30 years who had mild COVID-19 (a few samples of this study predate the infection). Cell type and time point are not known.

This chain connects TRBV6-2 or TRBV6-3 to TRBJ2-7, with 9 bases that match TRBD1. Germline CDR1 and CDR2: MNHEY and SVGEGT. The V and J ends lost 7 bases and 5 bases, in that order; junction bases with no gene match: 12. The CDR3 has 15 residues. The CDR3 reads CASTPFRDRVNEQYF. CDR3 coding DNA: TGTGCCAGCACACCCTTCCGGGACAGGGTGAACGAGCAGTACTTC.

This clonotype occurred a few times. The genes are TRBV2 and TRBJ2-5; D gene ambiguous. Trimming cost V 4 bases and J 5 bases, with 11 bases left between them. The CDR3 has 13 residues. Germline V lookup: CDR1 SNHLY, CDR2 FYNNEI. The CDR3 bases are TGTGCCAGCAGTGGGGCGAACATGGAGACCCAGTACTTC. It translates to CASSGANMETQYF.

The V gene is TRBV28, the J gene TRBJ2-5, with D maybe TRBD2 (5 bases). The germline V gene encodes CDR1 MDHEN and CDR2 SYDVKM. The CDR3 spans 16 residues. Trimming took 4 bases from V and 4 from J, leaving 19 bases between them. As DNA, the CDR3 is TGTGCCAGCAGTTCTAGGAGGACGGAGATCGCAGAGACCCAGTACTTC. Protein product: CASSSRRTEIAETQYF. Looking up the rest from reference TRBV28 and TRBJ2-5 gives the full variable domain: DVKVTQSSRYLVKRTGEKVFLECVQDMDHENMFWYRQDPGLGLRLIYFSYDVKMKEKGDIPEGYSVSREKKERFSLILESASTNQTSMYLCASSSRRTEIAETQYFGPGTRLLVL.

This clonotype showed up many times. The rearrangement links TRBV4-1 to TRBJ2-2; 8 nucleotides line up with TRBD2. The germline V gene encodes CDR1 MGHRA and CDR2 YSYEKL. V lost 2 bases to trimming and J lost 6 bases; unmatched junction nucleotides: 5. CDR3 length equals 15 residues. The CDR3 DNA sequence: TGCGCCAGCAGCCAACGTAGCGGGGTTGCCGGGGAGCTGTTTTTT. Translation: CASSQRSGVAGELFF.

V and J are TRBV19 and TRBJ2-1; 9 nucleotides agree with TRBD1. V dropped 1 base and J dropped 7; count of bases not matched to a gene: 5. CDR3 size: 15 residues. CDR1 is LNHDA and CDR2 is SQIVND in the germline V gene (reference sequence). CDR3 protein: CASSIVGTGHNEQFF. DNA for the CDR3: TGTGCCAGTAGTATAGTGGGGACAGGGCATAATGAGCAGTTCTTC.